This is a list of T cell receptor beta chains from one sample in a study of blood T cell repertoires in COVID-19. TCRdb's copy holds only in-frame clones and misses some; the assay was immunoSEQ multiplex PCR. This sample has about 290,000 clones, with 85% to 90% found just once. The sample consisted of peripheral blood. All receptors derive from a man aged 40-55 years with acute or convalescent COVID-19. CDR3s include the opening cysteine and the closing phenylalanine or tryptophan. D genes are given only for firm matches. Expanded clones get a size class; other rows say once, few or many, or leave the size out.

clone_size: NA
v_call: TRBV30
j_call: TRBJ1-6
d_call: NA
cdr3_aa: CAWSPGSNSPLHF
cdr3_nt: TGTGCCTGGAGTCCGGGGTCTAATTCACCCCTCCACTTT

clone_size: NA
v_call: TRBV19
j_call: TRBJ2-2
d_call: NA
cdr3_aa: CATKEGNTGELFF
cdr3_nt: TGTGCCACTAAGGAGGGGAACACCGGGGAGCTGTTTTTT

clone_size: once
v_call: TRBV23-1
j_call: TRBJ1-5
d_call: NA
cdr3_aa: CASSQSGSPGEPHF
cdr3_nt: TGCGCCAGCAGTCAATCAGGCTCCCCGGGAGAACCGCATTTT

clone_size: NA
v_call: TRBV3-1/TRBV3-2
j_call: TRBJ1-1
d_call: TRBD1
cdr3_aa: CASRTTGGTEAFF
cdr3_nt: TGTGCCAGCAGGACTACAGGGGGCACTGAAGCTTTCTTT

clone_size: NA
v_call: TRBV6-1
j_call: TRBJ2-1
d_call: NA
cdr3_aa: CASSEFQGYNEQFF
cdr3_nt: TGTGCCAGCAGTGAATTTCAGGGGTACAATGAGCAGTTCTTC

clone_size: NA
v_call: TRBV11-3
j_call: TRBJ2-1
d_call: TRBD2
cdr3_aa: CASSLECMGGADEQFF
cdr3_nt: TGTGCCAGCAGCTTAGAGTGTATGGGAGGGGCCGATGAGCAGTTCTTC

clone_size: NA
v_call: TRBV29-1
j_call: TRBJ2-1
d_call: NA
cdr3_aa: CSVGDNEQFF
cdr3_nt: TGCAGCGTCGGAGACAATGAGCAGTTCTTC

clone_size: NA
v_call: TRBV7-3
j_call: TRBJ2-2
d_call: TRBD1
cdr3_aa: CASSKPGTGGRAGELFF
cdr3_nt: TGTGCCAGCAGCAAACCCGGGACAGGGGGCAGGGCCGGGGAGCTGTTTTTT

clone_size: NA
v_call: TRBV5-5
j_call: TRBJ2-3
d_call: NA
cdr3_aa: CASSRNRENTQYF
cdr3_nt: TGTGCCAGCAGCCGAAACAGGGAGAATACGCAGTATTTT

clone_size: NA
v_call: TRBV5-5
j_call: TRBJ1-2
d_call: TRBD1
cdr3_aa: CASSQGGRYGYTF
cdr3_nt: TGTGCCAGCAGCCAAGGGGGCAGATATGGCTACACCTTC

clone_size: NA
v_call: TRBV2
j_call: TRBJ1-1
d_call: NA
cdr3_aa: CASSLVVRETEAFF
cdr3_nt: TGTGCCAGCAGTTTGGTCGTACGGGAGACTGAAGCTTTCTTT

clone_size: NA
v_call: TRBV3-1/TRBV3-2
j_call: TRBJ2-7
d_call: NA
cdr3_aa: CASSQVKAGHPYEQYF
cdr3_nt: TGTGCCAGCAGCCAAGTCAAGGCAGGGCACCCCTACGAGCAGTACTTC

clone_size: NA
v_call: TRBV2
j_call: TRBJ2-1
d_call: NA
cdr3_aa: CASSEARGSTYNEQFF
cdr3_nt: TGTGCCAGCAGTGAAGCTAGGGGGTCCACCTACAATGAGCAGTTCTTC

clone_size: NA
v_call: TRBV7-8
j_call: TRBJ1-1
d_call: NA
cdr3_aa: CASSPTALPGAFF
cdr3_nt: TGTGCCAGCAGCCCTACAGCCCTCCCGGGGGCTTTCTTT

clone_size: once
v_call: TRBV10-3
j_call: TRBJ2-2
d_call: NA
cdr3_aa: CAISEPVTVTGELFF
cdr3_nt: TGTGCCATCAGTGAGCCAGTGACAGTAACCGGGGAGCTGTTTTTT

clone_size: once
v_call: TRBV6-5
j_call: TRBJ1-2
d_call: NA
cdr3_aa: CASGFLNYGYTF
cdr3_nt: TGTGCCAGCGGCTTCCTCAACTATGGCTACACCTTC

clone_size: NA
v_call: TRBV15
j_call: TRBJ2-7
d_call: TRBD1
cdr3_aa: CATSRDIEAGGFLPYEQYF
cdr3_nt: TGTGCCACCAGCAGAGATATCGAGGCAGGGGGCTTCTTACCCTACGAGCAGTACTTC

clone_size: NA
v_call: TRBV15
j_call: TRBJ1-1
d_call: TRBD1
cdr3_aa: CATSREGAQGAFF
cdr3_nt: TGTGCCACCAGTCGAGAGGGGGCCCAAGGGGCTTTCTTT

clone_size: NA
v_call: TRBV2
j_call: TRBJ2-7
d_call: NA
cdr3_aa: CASSIRGRTAYEQYF
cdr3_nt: TGTGCCAGCAGTATCAGGGGGAGGACTGCCTACGAGCAGTACTTC

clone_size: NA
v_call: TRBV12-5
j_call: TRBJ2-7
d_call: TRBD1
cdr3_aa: CASGAGTVYGYEQYF
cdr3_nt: TGTGCTAGTGGTGCTGGGACAGTCTACGGTTACGAGCAGTACTTC

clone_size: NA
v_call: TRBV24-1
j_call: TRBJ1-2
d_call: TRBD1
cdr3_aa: CATSSTGEWYGYTF
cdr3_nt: TGTGCCACCAGTTCTACAGGGGAATGGTATGGCTACACCTTC

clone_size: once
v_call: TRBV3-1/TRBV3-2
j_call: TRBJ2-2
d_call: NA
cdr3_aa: CASSQDSSTGELFF
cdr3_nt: TGTGCCAGCAGCCAAGATTCTAGCACCGGGGAGCTGTTTTTT

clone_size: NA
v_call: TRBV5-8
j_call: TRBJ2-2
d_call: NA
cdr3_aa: CASSLRQGLVGELFF
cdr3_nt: TGTGCCAGCAGCTTAAGGCAGGGGTTAGTCGGGGAGCTGTTTTTT

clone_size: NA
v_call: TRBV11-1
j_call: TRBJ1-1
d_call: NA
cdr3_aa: CASSRDGGNTEAFF
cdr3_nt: TGTGCCAGCAGCCGAGATGGAGGGAACACTGAAGCTTTCTTT

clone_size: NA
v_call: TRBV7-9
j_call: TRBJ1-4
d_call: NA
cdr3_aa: CASTRTNEKLFF
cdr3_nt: TGTGCCAGCACCCGAACTAATGAAAAACTGTTTTTT

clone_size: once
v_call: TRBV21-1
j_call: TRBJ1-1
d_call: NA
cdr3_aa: CASSSSIYRGTPSGTEAFF
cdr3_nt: TGTGCCAGCAGTTCATCCATCTACAGGGGAACCCCCTCGGGGACTGAAGCTTTCTTT

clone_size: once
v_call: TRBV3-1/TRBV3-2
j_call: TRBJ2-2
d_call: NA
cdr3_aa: CASRGTSNTGELFF
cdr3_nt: TGTGCCAGCAGGGGGACATCGAACACCGGGGAGCTGTTTTTT